This T cell receptor (beta chain) emerged from a study of sequential checkpoint blockade in melanoma. In the study overall: Maintenance nivolumab came after either treatment sequence.

Treatment reported: randomized to nivolumab then ipilimumab (arm A) or the reverse (arm B). This CDR3 has 15 amino acids. The V end was cut by 3 bases, the J end by 2 bases, with 10 bases between. Germline V gives CDR1 KGHSH, CDR2 LQKENI. Libraries were prepared by immunoSEQ multiplex PCR; TCRdb keeps only in-frame clonotypes and omits some of them. The data contain 13,000 or so clones, around 25% of them seen just once; the ten biggest clones take up 15% to 20%. This chain links TRBV18 with TRBJ2-2; D remains ambiguous. The specimen comprised tumor tissue (inferred from file names), sampled from a patient given nivolumab and ipilimumab in sequence. The clonotype originates from a human donor with melanoma. CDR3 loop: CASSPNAPNTGELFF. The CDR3 DNA is TGTGCCAGCTCACCGAACGCGCCAAACACCGGGGAGCTGTTTTTT.